This TCR beta chain came from a study of blood T cell repertoires in COVID-19. Across the whole study: The study counted Cohort 3 donors as recovered given two negative PCRs, clearance, or symptom resolution.

The CDR3 runs 12 residues. Trimming pared 2 bases from V and 5 bases from J, leaving 6 bases between. The germline V gene encodes CDR1 LGHDT and CDR2 YNNKEL (reference sequence). A word on this clone: This sample also contains other DNA sequences that code for the same CDR3.

TCRdb's table, derived via immunoSEQ multiplex PCR, lists solely in-frame clones and lacks some. The sample carries a few hundred thousand clones, around 87% recorded once. The sample was PBMCs or T cells enriched from blood (not recorded which). This sequence joins TRBV3-1 (or the pseudogene TRBV3-2) and TRBJ1-1; no clear D. The sequence came from a middle-aged man in a cohort exposed to, infected with or recovered from COVID-19 (not recorded which). The CDR3 sequence is CASSQRGTEAFF. CDR3 in DNA: TGTGCCAGCAGCCAACGGGGAACTGAAGCTTTCTTT.